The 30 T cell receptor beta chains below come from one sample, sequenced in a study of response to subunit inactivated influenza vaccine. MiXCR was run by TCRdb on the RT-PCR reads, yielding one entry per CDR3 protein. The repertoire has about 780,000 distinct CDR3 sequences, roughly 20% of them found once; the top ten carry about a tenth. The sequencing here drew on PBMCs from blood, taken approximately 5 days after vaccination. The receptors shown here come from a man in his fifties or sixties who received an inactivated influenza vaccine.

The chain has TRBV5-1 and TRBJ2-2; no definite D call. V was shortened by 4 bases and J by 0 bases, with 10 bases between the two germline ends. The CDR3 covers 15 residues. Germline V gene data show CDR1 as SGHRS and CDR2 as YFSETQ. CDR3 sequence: CASSPQVANTGELFF. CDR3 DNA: TGCGCCAGCAGCCCGCAGGTAGCGAACACCGGGGAGCTGTTTTTT.

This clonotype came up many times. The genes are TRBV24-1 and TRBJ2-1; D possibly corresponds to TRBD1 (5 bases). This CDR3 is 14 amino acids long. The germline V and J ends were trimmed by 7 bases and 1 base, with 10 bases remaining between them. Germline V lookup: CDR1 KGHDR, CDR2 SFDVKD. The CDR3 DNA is TGTGCCACCAGGGCTCAGGGTTCCTACAATGAGCAGTTCTTC. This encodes CATRAQGSYNEQFF.

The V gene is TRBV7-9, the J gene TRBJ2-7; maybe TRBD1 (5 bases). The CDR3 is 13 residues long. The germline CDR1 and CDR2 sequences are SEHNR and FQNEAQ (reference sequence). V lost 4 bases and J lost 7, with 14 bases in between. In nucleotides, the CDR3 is TGTGCCAGCAGCTCTACGACAGACTGGGAGCAGTACTTC. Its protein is CASSSTTDWEQYF. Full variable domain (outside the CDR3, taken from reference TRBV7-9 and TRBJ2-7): DTGVSQNPRHKITKRGQNVTFRCDPISEHNRLYWYRQTLGQGPEFLTYFQNEAQLEKSRLLSDRFSAERPKGSFSTLEIQRTEQGDSAMYLCASSSTTDWEQYFGPGTRLTVT.

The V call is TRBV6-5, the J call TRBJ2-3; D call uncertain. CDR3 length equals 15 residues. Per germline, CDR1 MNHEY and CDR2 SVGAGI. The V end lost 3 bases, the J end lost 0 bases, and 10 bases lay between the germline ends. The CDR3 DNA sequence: TGTGCCAGCAGTTATGGGCAGGCTAGCACAGATACGCAGTATTTT. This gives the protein CASSYGQASTDTQYF.

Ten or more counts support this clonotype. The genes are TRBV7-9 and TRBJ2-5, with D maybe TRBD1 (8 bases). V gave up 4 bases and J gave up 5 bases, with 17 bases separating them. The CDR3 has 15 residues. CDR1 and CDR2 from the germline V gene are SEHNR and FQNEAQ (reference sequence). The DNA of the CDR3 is TGTGCCAGCAGCTCGAACGGACAGGGAGGGGAGACCCAGTACTTC. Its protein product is CASSSNGQGGETQYF.

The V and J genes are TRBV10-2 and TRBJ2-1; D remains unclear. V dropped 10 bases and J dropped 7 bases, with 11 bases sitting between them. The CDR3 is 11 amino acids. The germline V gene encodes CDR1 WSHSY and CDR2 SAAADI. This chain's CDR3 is CAIRIGNEQFF. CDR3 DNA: TGCGCCATCCGGATAGGTAATGAGCAGTTCTTC.

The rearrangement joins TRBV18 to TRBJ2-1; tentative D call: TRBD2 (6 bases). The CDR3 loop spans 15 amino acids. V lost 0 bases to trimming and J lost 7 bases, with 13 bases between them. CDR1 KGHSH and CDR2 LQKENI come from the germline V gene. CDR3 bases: TGTGCCAGCTCACCACCCGGGAGAGGAGTTAATGAGCAGTTCTTC. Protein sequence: CASSPPGRGVNEQFF.

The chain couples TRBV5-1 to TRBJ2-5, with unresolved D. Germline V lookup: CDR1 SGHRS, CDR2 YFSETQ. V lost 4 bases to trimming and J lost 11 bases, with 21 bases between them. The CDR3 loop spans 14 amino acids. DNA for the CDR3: TGCGCCAGCAGCCCATCAGTGAATCAACGGATGCAGTACTTC. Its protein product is CASSPSVNQRMQYF. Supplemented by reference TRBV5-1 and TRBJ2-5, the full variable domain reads KAGVTQTPRYLIKTRGQQVTLSCSPISGHRSVSWYQQTPGQGLQFLFEYFSETQRNKGNFPGRFSGRQFSNSRSEMNVSTLELGDSALYLCASSPSVNQRMQYFGPGTRLLVL.

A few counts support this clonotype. The CDR3 here is CASSGGIMNTEAFF. In DNA, the CDR3 is TGTGCCAGCAGCGGGGGGATTATGAACACTGAAGCTTTCTTT. The chain links TRBV6-1 to TRBJ1-1; D is possibly TRBD1 (5 bases). This CDR3 contains 14 residues. Germline CDR1 MNHNS, CDR2 SASEGT. V was clipped by 6 bases and J by 0 bases, with 11 bases between them.

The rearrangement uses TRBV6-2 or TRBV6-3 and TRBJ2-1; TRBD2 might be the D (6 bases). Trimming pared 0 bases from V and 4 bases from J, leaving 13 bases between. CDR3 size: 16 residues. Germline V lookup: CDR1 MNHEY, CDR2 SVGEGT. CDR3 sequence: CASSYSAGISYNEQFF. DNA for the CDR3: TGTGCCAGCAGTTACTCCGCGGGGATCTCTTACAATGAGCAGTTCTTC.

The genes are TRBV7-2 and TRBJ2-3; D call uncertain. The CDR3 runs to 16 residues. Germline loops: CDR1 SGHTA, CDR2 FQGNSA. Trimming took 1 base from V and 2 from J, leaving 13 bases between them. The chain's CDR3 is CASSLVVRSFTDTQYF. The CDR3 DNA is TGTGCCAGCAGCTTAGTAGTCAGATCGTTCACAGATACGCAGTATTTT.

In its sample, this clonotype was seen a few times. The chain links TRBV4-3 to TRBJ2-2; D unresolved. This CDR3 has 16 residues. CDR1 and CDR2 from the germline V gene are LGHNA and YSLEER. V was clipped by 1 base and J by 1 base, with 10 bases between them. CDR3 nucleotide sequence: TGCGCCAGCAGCCAAGTTTTGGGGATGAACACCGGGGAGCTGTTTTTT. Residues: CASSQVLGMNTGELFF.

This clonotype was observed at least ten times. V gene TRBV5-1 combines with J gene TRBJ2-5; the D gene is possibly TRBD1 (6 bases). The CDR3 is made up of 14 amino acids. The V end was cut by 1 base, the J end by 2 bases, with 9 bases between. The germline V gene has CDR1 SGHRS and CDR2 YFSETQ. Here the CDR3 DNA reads TGCGCCAGCAGCTTGAGGACAGTTCAAGAGACCCAGTACTTC. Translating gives CASSLRTVQETQYF. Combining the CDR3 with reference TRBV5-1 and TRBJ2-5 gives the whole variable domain KAGVTQTPRYLIKTRGQQVTLSCSPISGHRSVSWYQQTPGQGLQFLFEYFSETQRNKGNFPGRFSGRQFSNSRSEMNVSTLELGDSALYLCASSLRTVQETQYFGPGTRLLVL.

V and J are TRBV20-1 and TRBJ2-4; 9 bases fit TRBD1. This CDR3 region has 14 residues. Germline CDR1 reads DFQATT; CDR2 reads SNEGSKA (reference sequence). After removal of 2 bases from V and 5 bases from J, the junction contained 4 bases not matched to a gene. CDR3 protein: CSARRDRAQNIQYF. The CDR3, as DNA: TGCAGTGCTAGAAGGGACAGGGCACAAAACATTCAGTACTTC.

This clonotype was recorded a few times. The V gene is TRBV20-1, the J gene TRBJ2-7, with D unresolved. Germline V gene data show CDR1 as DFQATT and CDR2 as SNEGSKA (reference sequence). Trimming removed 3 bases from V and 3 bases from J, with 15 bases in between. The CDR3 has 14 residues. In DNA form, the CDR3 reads TGCAGTGCTAGGACGCTAGACGGTCACTACGAGCAGTACTTC. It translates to CSARTLDGHYEQYF.

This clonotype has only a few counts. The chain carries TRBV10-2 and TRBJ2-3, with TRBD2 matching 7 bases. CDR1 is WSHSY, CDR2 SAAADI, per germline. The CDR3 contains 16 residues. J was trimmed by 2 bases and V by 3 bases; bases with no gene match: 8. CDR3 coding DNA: TGCGCCAGCAGTGACCCGGGGGGTGCGAACACAGATACGCAGTATTTT. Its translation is CASSDPGGANTDTQYF.

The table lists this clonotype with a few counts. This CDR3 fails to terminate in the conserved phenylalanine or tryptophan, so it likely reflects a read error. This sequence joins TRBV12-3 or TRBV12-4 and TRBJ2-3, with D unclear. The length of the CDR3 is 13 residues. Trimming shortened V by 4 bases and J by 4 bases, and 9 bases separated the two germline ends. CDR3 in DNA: TGTGCCAGCAGTTCAACCCGCGCAGATACGCAGTATATT. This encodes CASSSTRADTQYI.

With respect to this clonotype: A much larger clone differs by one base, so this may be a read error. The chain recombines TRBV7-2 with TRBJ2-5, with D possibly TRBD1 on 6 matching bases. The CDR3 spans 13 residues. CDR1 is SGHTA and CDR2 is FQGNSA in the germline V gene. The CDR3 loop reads CASGFGQIETQYF. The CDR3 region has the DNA TGTGCCAGCGGCTTCGGACAGATAGAGACCCAGTACTTC.

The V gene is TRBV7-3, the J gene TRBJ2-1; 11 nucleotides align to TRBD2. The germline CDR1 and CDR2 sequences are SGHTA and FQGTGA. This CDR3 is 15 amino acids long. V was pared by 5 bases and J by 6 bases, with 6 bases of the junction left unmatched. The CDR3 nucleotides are TGTGCCAGCAGCACCGGTGGACTAGCGGGCAATGAGCAGTTCTTC. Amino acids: CASSTGGLAGNEQFF.

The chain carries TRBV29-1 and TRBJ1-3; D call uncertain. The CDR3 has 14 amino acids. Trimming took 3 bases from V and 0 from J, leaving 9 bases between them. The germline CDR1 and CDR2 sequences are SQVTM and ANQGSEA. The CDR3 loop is CSVDVGISGNTIYF. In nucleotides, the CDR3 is TGCAGCGTTGATGTGGGAATCTCTGGAAACACCATATATTTT.

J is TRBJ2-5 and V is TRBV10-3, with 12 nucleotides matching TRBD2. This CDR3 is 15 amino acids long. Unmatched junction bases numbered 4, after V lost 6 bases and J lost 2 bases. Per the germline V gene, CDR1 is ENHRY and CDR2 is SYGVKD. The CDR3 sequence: CAIRTSGGFQETQYF. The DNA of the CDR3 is TGTGCCATCAGGACTAGCGGGGGTTTTCAAGAGACCCAGTACTTC.

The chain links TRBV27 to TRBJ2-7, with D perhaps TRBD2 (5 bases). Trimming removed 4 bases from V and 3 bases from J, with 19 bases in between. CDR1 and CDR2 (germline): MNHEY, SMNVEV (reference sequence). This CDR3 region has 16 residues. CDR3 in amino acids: CASSSTKYPNYYEQYF. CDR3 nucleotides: TGTGCCAGCAGTTCGACTAAATACCCCAACTACTACGAGCAGTACTTC.

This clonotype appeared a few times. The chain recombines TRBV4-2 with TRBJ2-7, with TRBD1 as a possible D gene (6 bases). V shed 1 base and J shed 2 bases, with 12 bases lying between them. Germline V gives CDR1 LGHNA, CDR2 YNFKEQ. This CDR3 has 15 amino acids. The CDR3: CASSQVSGQTYEQYF. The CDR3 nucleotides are TGTGCCAGCAGCCAAGTTTCTGGACAGACCTACGAGCAGTACTTC.

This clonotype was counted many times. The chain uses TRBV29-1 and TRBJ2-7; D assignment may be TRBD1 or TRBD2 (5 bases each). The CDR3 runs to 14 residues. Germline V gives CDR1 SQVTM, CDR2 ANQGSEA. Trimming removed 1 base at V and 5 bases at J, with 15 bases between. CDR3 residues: CSVEGGKGLHEQYF. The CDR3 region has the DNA TGCAGCGTTGAAGGGGGGAAGGGCTTACACGAGCAGTACTTC.

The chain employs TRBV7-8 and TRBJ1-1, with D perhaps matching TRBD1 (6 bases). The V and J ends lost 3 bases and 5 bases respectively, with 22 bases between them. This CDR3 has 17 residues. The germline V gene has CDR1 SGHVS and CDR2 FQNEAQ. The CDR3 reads CASSFPRGGGRRTEAFF. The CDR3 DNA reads TGTGCCAGCAGCTTTCCTCGAGGGGGGGGCAGGCGGACTGAAGCTTTCTTT. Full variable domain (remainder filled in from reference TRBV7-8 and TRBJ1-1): GAGVSQSPRYKVAKRGQDVALRCDPISGHVSLFWYQQALGQGPEFLTYFQNEAQLDKSGLPSDRFFAERPEGSVSTLKIQRTQQEDSAVYLCASSFPRGGGRRTEAFFGQGTRLTVV.

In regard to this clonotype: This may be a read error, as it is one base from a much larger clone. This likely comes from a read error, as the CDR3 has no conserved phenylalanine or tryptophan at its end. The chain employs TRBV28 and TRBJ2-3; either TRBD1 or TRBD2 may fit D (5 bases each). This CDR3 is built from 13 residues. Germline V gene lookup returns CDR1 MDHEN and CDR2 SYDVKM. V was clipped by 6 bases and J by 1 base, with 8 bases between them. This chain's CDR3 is CASSRDGTDTQYI. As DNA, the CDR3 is TGTGCCAGCAGCAGGGACGGCACAGATACGCAGTATATT.

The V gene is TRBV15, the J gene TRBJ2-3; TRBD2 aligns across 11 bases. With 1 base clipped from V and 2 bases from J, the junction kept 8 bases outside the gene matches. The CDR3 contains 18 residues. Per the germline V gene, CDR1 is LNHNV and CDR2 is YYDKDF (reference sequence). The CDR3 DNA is TGTGCCACCAGCAGAGGAAGGACTAGCGGGTTATCCACAGATACGCAGTATTTT. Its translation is CATSRGRTSGLSTDTQYF. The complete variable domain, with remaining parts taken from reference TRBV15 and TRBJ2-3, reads DAMVIQNPRYQVTQFGKPVTLSCSQTLNHNVMYWYQQKSSQAPKLLFHYYDKDFNNEADTPDNFQSRRPNTSFCFLDIRSPGLGDTAMYLCATSRGRTSGLSTDTQYFGPGTRLTVL.

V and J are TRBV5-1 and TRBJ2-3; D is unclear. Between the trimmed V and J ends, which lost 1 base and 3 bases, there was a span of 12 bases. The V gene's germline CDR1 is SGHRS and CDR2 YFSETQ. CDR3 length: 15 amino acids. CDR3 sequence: CASSLTRVGTDTQYF. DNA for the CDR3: TGCGCCAGCAGCTTGACAAGGGTAGGAACAGATACGCAGTATTTT.

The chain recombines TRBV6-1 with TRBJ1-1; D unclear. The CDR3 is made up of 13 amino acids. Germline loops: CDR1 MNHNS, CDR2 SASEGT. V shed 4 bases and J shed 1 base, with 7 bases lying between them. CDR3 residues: CASSGVWNTEAFF. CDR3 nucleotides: TGTGCCAGCAGTGGCGTTTGGAACACTGAAGCTTTCTTT.

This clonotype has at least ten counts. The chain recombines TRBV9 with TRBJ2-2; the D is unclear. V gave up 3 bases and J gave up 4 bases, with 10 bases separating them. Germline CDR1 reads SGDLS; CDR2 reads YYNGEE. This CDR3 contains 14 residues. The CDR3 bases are TGTGCCAGCAGCGGCATCTACGGCACCGGGGAGCTGTTTTTT. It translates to CASSGIYGTGELFF. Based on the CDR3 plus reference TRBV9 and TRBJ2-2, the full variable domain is DSGVTQTPKHLITATGQRVTLRCSPRSGDLSVYWYQQSLDQGLQFLIQYYNGEERAKGNILERFSAQQFPDLHSELNLSSLELGDSALYFCASSGIYGTGELFFGEGSRLTVL.